The 30 T cell receptor beta chains below all came from one sample that was sequenced in a study of blood T cell repertoires in COVID-19. TCRdb's copy holds only in-frame clones and misses some; the assay was immunoSEQ multiplex PCR. The sample has approximately 220,000 clones; approximately 80% are singletons. Sequencing input: PBMCs or T cells enriched from blood (not recorded which). These receptors originate from a woman between 40 and 55 years old with acute COVID-19.

The chain combines TRBV19 with TRBJ2-1, with D possibly matching TRBD2 (6 bases). CDR3 length: 15 residues. In germline, CDR1 is LNHDA, CDR2 SQIVND (reference sequence). The V gene lost 5 bases and the J gene lost 2 bases, with 13 bases spanning the gap. CDR3 in DNA: TGTGCCAGTAGTTACCGGGACTTTGCCTACAATGAGCAGTTCTTC. It codes for CASSYRDFAYNEQFF.

This clone was observed a single time. The rearrangement joins TRBV6-4 to TRBJ2-7, with 9 bases that match TRBD1. Germline V gene sequence: CDR1 MRHNA, CDR2 SNTAGT. Unmatched junction bases numbered 14, after V lost 6 bases and J lost 5 bases. The CDR3 runs 16 residues. CDR3 sequence (DNA): TGTGCCAGCAGAAGTAGACCCGGGACAGGGTTTCACGAGCAGTACTTC. Encoded protein: CASRSRPGTGFHEQYF.

CDR3 sequence: CASSDLRTATNEKLFF. The DNA for the CDR3 is TGTGCCAGCAGCGATCTCAGGACAGCAACTAATGAAAAACTGTTTTTT. The chain combines TRBV2 with TRBJ1-4, with D perhaps matching TRBD1 (6 bases). V was trimmed by 6 bases and J by 0 bases, leaving 14 bases between them. Looked up from germline, CDR1 is SNHLY and CDR2 is FYNNEI. The CDR3 contains 16 residues.

The chain recombines TRBV7-2 with TRBJ2-3, with a weak D call TRBD2 (5 bases). In germline, CDR1 is SGHTA, CDR2 FQGNSA. This CDR3 spans 15 amino acids. Trimming shortened V by 4 bases and J by 0 bases, and 11 bases separated the two germline ends. The CDR3 DNA reads TGTGCCAGCAGCTCCAGGACTGGGAGCACAGATACGCAGTATTTT. Protein: CASSSRTGSTDTQYF. The full variable domain, rest sourced from reference TRBV7-2 and TRBJ2-3, is GAGVSQSPSNKVTEKGKDVELRCDPISGHTALYWYRQSLGQGLEFLIYFQGNSAPDKSGLPSDRFSAERTGGSVSTLTIQRTQQEDSAVYLCASSSRTGSTDTQYFGPGTRLTVL.

CDR3 DNA sequence: TGTGCCAGCAAAAGGGACAGGGTGACCACTGAAGCTTTCTTT. Its translation: CASKRDRVTTEAFF. The V gene is TRBV2, the J gene TRBJ1-1; 9 nucleotides agree with TRBD1. Trimming took 7 bases from V and 4 from J; bases not matched to a gene: 7. From germline, CDR1 is SNHLY and CDR2 FYNNEI. This CDR3 has 14 residues.

This clone was seen a single time. This chain connects TRBV3-1 (or the pseudogene TRBV3-2) to TRBJ1-5; no firm D call. There are 13 residues in the CDR3. The V gene lost 0 bases and the J gene lost 4 bases, with 4 bases spanning the gap. Germline CDR1 is LGHDT and CDR2 is YNNKEL (reference sequence). The CDR3 DNA is TGTGCCAGCAGCCAAGACAGTAATCAGCCCCAGCATTTT. The encoded protein is CASSQDSNQPQHF.

This chain links TRBV28 with TRBJ1-2; 11 bases fit TRBD1. The germline gives CDR1 MDHEN, CDR2 SYDVKM. The CDR3 covers 16 residues. Germline trimming cut 4 bases from V and 5 bases from J; bases unmatched to any gene: 9. The CDR3, as DNA: TGTGCCAGCAGTTCAAGGAGCGGACAGGGGGCGTATGGCTACACCTTC. Translation gives CASSSRSGQGAYGYTF.

V gene TRBV10-1 combines with J gene TRBJ1-1; D call uncertain. With 6 bases removed from V and 1 base from J, the gap between germline ends came to 6 bases. This CDR3 has 12 amino acids. Looked up from germline, CDR1 is WNHNN and CDR2 is SYGVQD (reference sequence). The CDR3 coding sequence is TGCGCCAGCAGCCTAGGGAACACTGAAGCTTTCTTT. Its translation: CASSLGNTEAFF.

This clone was observed a handful of times. The chain combines TRBV9 with TRBJ1-2, with 10 bases lining up with TRBD1. Germline V CDR1 and CDR2: SGDLS, YYNGEE. With V trimmed by 3 bases and J by 7 bases, 15 bases remained unmatched. The CDR3 contains 17 residues. The CDR3 protein is CASSERWSGTGASGYTF. CDR3 nucleotide sequence: TGTGCCAGCAGCGAGAGGTGGTCAGGGACAGGGGCCTCTGGCTACACCTTC. Drawing the rest from reference TRBV9 and TRBJ1-2, the complete variable domain is DSGVTQTPKHLITATGQRVTLRCSPRSGDLSVYWYQQSLDQGLQFLIQYYNGEERAKGNILERFSAQQFPDLHSELNLSSLELGDSALYFCASSERWSGTGASGYTFGSGTRLTVV.

This clone was detected once. The chain uses TRBV9 and TRBJ1-5; D ambiguous. The CDR3 has 13 amino acids. Germline-derived CDR1 and CDR2 are SGDLS and YYNGEE. Trimming took 2 bases from V and 5 from J, leaving 8 bases between them. CDR3 sequence: CASSVWEDQPQHF. DNA for the CDR3: TGTGCCAGCAGCGTCTGGGAGGATCAGCCCCAGCATTTT. Supplemented by reference TRBV9 and TRBJ1-5, the full variable domain reads DSGVTQTPKHLITATGQRVTLRCSPRSGDLSVYWYQQSLDQGLQFLIQYYNGEERAKGNILERFSAQQFPDLHSELNLSSLELGDSALYFCASSVWEDQPQHFGDGTRLSIL.

The sample holds one count of this clone. V and J are TRBV21-1 and TRBJ1-6; the D call in the table, TRBD1, was not verified against the DNA. TRBV21-1 corresponds to a pseudogene. This CDR3 has 15 residues. In DNA form, the CDR3 reads TGTGCCAGCAGCGCGCCCGGGACAGGGGGTTCACCCCTCCACTTT. Its protein is CASSAPGTGGSPLHF.

The rearrangement joins TRBV27 to TRBJ1-6; 7 bases align to TRBD1. CDR3 length: 14 residues. V was pared by 3 bases and J by 9 bases, with 5 bases of the junction left unmatched. From germline, CDR1 is MNHEY and CDR2 SMNVEV (reference sequence). The CDR3 DNA follows: TGTGCCAGCAGTTTGACAGGGTTGGCTTCACCCCTCCACTTT. Protein product: CASSLTGLASPLHF.

The chain couples TRBV5-8 to TRBJ2-7; D is ambiguous. CDR1 and CDR2 (germline): SGHTS, YDEGEE. Trimming took off 4 bases at V and 2 bases at J, with 13 bases between the two ends. This CDR3 spans 14 amino acids. In DNA form, the CDR3 reads TGTGCCAGCAGCCCCGACGAGGCTACCTACGAGCAGTACTTC. This translates into CASSPDEATYEQYF.

This clone was seen a handful of times. The chain combines TRBV28 with TRBJ2-2; D is perhaps TRBD1 (7 bases). Trimming removed 3 bases at V and 16 bases at J, with 12 bases between. Germline V CDR1 and CDR2: MDHEN, SYDVKM. This CDR3 contains 11 residues. Here the CDR3 DNA reads TGTGCCAGCAGTTTTGCAGGGGGGCCGTTTTTT. It yields the protein CASSFAGGPFF. The full variable domain, rest sourced from reference TRBV28 and TRBJ2-2, is DVKVTQSSRYLVKRTGEKVFLECVQDMDHENMFWYRQDPGLGLRLIYFSYDVKMKEKGDIPEGYSVSREKKERFSLILESASTNQTSMYLCASSFAGGPFFGEGSRLTVL.

The rearrangement links TRBV7-2 to TRBJ2-2; 9 bases line up with TRBD2. The CDR3 runs to 16 residues. Trimming removed 5 bases from V and 6 bases from J; junction bases left unmatched: 10. The germline V gene encodes CDR1 SGHTA and CDR2 FQGNSA. CDR3 nucleotides: TGTGCCAGCAGCCCAGGCGGCGGGGGGGTCGCCGGGGAGCTGTTTTTT. This translates into CASSPGGGGVAGELFF. Together with reference TRBV7-2 and TRBJ2-2, the CDR3 gives the full variable domain: GAGVSQSPSNKVTEKGKDVELRCDPISGHTALYWYRQSLGQGLEFLIYFQGNSAPDKSGLPSDRFSAERTGGSVSTLTIQRTQQEDSAVYLCASSPGGGGVAGELFFGEGSRLTVL.

V is TRBV5-5 and J is TRBJ2-3; 9 nucleotides match TRBD1. Germline CDR1 is SGHKS and CDR2 is YYEKEE (reference sequence). This CDR3 comprises 15 residues. V lost 4 bases, J lost 4 bases, and 7 bases stayed unmatched. This CDR3 is CASSAGTGYADTQYF. The CDR3 DNA is TGTGCCAGCAGCGCCGGGACAGGGTATGCAGATACGCAGTATTTT.

The chain joins TRBV28 to TRBJ2-3, with TRBD1 as a possible D gene (5 bases). Germline loops: CDR1 MDHEN, CDR2 SYDVKM. This CDR3 has 18 amino acids. Trimming removed 1 base from V and 2 bases from J, with 19 bases in between. The DNA of the CDR3 is TGTGCCAGCAGTTTATTGGCCTTGGCAGGGCGAAACACAGATACGCAGTATTTT. This encodes CASSLLALAGRNTDTQYF.

The genes are TRBV5-1 and TRBJ2-2; D perhaps matches TRBD1 (5 bases). Germline V gives CDR1 SGHRS, CDR2 YFSETQ. Trimming removed 4 bases at V and 2 bases at J, with 9 bases between. The CDR3 is 14 amino acids. CDR3 residues: CASSTQGNTGELFF. CDR3 DNA: TGCGCCAGCAGCACGCAGGGTAACACCGGGGAGCTGTTTTTT.

The rearrangement links TRBV3-1 (or the pseudogene TRBV3-2) to TRBJ1-1; 7 bases fit TRBD1. Germline-derived CDR1 and CDR2 are LGHDT and YNNKEL (reference sequence). The V segment lost 2 bases and the J segment 5 bases; nucleotides outside the gene matches: 11. The CDR3 covers 16 residues. CDR3 in amino acids: CASSQMRAQGGTEAFF. The CDR3 DNA reads TGTGCCAGCAGCCAAATGAGGGCGCAGGGGGGAACTGAAGCTTTCTTT.

The V call is TRBV2, the J call TRBJ1-4; D is unclear. CDR3 length: 13 residues. CDR1 SNHLY and CDR2 FYNNEI come from the germline V gene. Trimming shortened V by 7 bases and J by 4 bases, and 10 bases separated the two germline ends. The CDR3 bases are TGTGCCAGCATCGGCGGGCGTAATGAAAAACTGTTTTTT. Its protein product is CASIGGRNEKLFF.

The V gene is TRBV6-2 or TRBV6-3, the J gene TRBJ2-1; 10 nucleotides line up with TRBD2. The CDR3 is 18 residues long. Germline assignment: CDR1 MNHEY and CDR2 SVGEGT. V was pared by 2 bases and J by 2 bases, with 9 bases of the junction left unmatched. CDR3 sequence: CASSYPTSGIPAYNEQFF. The DNA of the CDR3 is TGTGCCAGCAGTTACCCAACTAGCGGGATTCCCGCCTACAATGAGCAGTTCTTC.

The J gene is TRBJ1-6, the V gene TRBV29-1, with D possibly matching TRBD1 (5 bases). V shed 1 base and J shed 10 bases, with 11 bases lying between them. The CDR3 runs to 13 residues. Germline V gene sequence: CDR1 SQVTM, CDR2 ANQGSEA. The CDR3 DNA reads TGCAGCGTTGAAGTGGCTCGGGGGTCACCCCTCCACTTT. Its protein is CSVEVARGSPLHF.

The chain is built from TRBV6-5 and TRBJ2-2; 8 nucleotides line up with TRBD2. V dropped 6 bases and J dropped 4; count of bases not matched to a gene: 7. This CDR3 has 15 amino acids. Germline V gene sequence: CDR1 MNHEY, CDR2 SVGAGI. The CDR3 sequence is CASRDGGAFTGELFF. Written as DNA, the CDR3 is TGTGCCAGCAGGGACGGGGGGGCCTTCACCGGGGAGCTGTTTTTT.

This clone was seen just once. The chain links TRBV12-5 to TRBJ1-1; 10 nucleotides agree with TRBD1. The CDR3 sequence is 16 residues long. The V and J ends lost 6 bases and 1 base, in that order; junction bases with no gene match: 8. Germline loops: CDR1 LGHNT, CDR2 FRNRAP. CDR3 protein: CASGRDRGEGNTEAFF. CDR3 nucleotide sequence: TGTGCTAGTGGACGGGACAGGGGAGAGGGGAACACTGAAGCTTTCTTT.

The rearrangement uses TRBV6-5 and TRBJ1-2; 8 bases are a match to TRBD1. This CDR3 has 13 amino acids. V gave up 10 bases and J gave up 4 bases; unmatched junction bases: 8. Germline V CDR1 and CDR2: MNHEY, SVGAGI. CDR3 residues: CATMTGAIYGYTF. DNA for the CDR3: TGTGCCACCATGACAGGGGCCATCTATGGCTACACCTTC.

CDR3 DNA: TGCGCCAGCAGAGATCTCCCGGGGGGTAACTATGGCTACACCTTC. Protein: CASRDLPGGNYGYTF. V gene TRBV5-1 combines with J gene TRBJ1-2, with a weak D call TRBD1 (5 bases). Germline V gives CDR1 SGHRS, CDR2 YFSETQ. V was trimmed by 5 bases and J by 1 base, leaving 15 bases between them. This CDR3 contains 15 residues.

The rearrangement links TRBV5-1 to TRBJ1-1; no definite D call. The V gene's germline CDR1 is SGHRS and CDR2 YFSETQ. This CDR3 is 14 amino acids long. The V gene lost 1 base and the J gene lost 0 bases, with 7 bases spanning the gap. CDR3: CASSLFGVNTEAFF. In DNA, the CDR3 is TGCGCCAGCAGCTTGTTTGGAGTGAACACTGAAGCTTTCTTT.

The genes are TRBV4-1 and TRBJ2-3; D may be TRBD2 (5 bases). The CDR3 contains 15 residues. Germline V gene data show CDR1 as MGHRA and CDR2 as YSYEKL. Deletions cut 1 base from V and 3 bases from J, with 11 bases between. CDR3 in amino acids: CASSQVLGETDTQYF. DNA of the CDR3: TGCGCCAGCAGCCAAGTCCTCGGGGAAACAGATACGCAGTATTTT.

In its sample, this clone was seen a few times. This rearrangement joins TRBV10-3 to TRBJ1-2; D is ambiguous. This CDR3 has 13 amino acids. Looked up from germline, CDR1 is ENHRY and CDR2 is SYGVKD. V was pared by 3 bases and J by 4 bases, with 9 bases between. The CDR3 sequence: CAISDSQVYGYTF. The CDR3 coding sequence is TGTGCCATCAGTGACAGTCAGGTCTATGGCTACACCTTC.

The V and J genes are TRBV7-6 and TRBJ2-3, with 8 bases aligning to TRBD2. Trimming at V came to 5 bases and at J to 3 bases, leaving 10 bases not matched to a gene. Germline V gene sequence: CDR1 SGHVS, CDR2 FNYEAQ. The CDR3 sequence is 16 residues long. As DNA, the CDR3 is TGTGCCAGCAGCCTACTCGCGGGGGGCGGGACAGATACGCAGTATTTT. It specifies CASSLLAGGGTDTQYF.